This entry features one T cell receptor (beta chain) sequence. Its antigen is unidentified. This CDR3 is 14 amino acids long. In germline, CDR1 is MNHEY, CDR2 SVGAGI. A CD45RO-CCR7+CD27+CD95- profile was what naive CD8+ T cells displayed. The data are from a study of CXCR3-negative and CXCR3-positive naive CD8 T cells. Study-level findings and limits: For naive cells, CXCR3-negative and CXCR3-positive subsets had similar TRBV-TRBJ usage; for memory cells, usage differed. Naive cells that were CXCR3-positive had more hydrophobic TRB CDR3s (compared with CXCR3-negative naive cells).

Researchers prepared the TRB cDNA libraries using 5' RACE with UMI labels. After re-calling the 5' RACE reads, TCRdb lists one entry per CDR3 protein, DNA absent. Its listing shows tens of thousands of distinct CDR3 sequences. The sample comprised naive CXCR3+ CD8+ T cells from blood. This sample's subset: CD45RO-CCR7+CD27+CD95- naive CD8+ T cells expressing CXCR3 (TNR3+). The clonotype comes from a human donor in good health. Some clones in this sample may be carry-over from other donors' samples. The genes are TRBV6-5 and TRBJ2-5; TCRdb's D call, TRBD2, is unchecked because there is no DNA. The CDR3 spells CASSSSGLAGTQYF.